These 15 T cell receptor beta chains were all obtained from the same sample, sequenced in a study of blood T cell repertoires in COVID-19. Method: immunoSEQ multiplex PCR; TCRdb's copy keeps in-frame clones and lacks some. The repertoire has 150,000 or so clones, about 87% of them found once; the top ten carry approximately 24%. The specimen was peripheral blood. The receptors were sampled from a man aged 60 to 69 with acute or convalescent COVID-19.

This clone was picked up one time. This chain uses TRBV7-9 with TRBJ2-1, with unresolved D. V lost 1 base to trimming and J lost 7 bases, with 5 bases between them. Germline V lookup: CDR1 SEHNR, CDR2 FQNEAQ (reference sequence). The CDR3 is made up of 12 amino acids. The CDR3 DNA is TGTGCCAGCAGCTTAGACCGGAATGAGCAGTTCTTC. It yields the protein CASSLDRNEQFF.

The chain uses TRBV7-2 and TRBJ2-2, with a possible D match to TRBD1 (5 bases). This CDR3 region has 14 residues. The germline V gene encodes CDR1 SGHTA and CDR2 FQGNSA. V was clipped by 1 base and J by 5 bases, with 8 bases between them. The CDR3 DNA is TGTGCCAGCAGCTTAGTGCGACAGACCGGGGAGCTGTTTTTT. It encodes CASSLVRQTGELFF.

The V and J genes are TRBV7-9 and TRBJ1-4; D remains ambiguous. Germline V lookup: CDR1 SEHNR, CDR2 FQNEAQ (reference sequence). CDR3 length: 17 residues. V was clipped by 0 bases and J by 1 base, with 12 bases between them. The CDR3, as DNA: TGTGCCAGCAGCTTAGCGGGAGGGATGGGAACTAATGAAAAACTGTTTTTT. As protein: CASSLAGGMGTNEKLFF.

The chain has TRBV18 and TRBJ1-1; D is unclear. Germline V gene data show CDR1 as KGHSH and CDR2 as LQKENI. The V and J ends lost 3 bases and 5 bases respectively, with 13 bases between them. This CDR3 comprises 14 residues. The DNA of the CDR3 is TGTGCCAGCTCACCTCCCCAGGAAGGAACTGAAGCTTTCTTT. This sequence encodes CASSPPQEGTEAFF. Supplemented by reference TRBV18 and TRBJ1-1, the full variable domain reads NAGVMQNPRHLVRRRGQEARLRCSPMKGHSHVYWYRQLPEEGLKFMVYLQKENIIDESGMPKERFSAEFPKEGPSILRIQQVVRGDSAAYFCASSPPQEGTEAFFGQGTRLTVV.

This clone was recorded a few times. This chain connects TRBV5-1 to TRBJ2-6; D gene ambiguous. The CDR3 sequence is 17 residues long. Germline V gene data show CDR1 as SGHRS and CDR2 as YFSETQ. With 0 bases removed from V and 1 base from J, the gap between germline ends came to 11 bases. In nucleotides, the CDR3 is TGCGCCAGCAGCTTGGGTACGACTTTTTCTGGGGCCAACGTCCTGACTTTC. Translation: CASSLGTTFSGANVLTF.

The rearrangement links TRBV7-3 to TRBJ2-2; D may be TRBD2 (6 bases). The CDR3 is 14 amino acids. With 4 bases removed from V and 5 bases from J, the gap between germline ends came to 11 bases. Germline lookup yields CDR1 SGHTA and CDR2 FQGTGA. The CDR3 loop is CASSSTRGTGELFF. DNA of the CDR3: TGTGCCAGCAGCTCTACCCGGGGGACCGGGGAGCTGTTTTTT.

V and J are TRBV5-4 and TRBJ2-2; 9 bases are a match to TRBD2. In germline, CDR1 is SGHNT, CDR2 YYREEE (reference sequence). The CDR3 has 17 amino acids. V lost 0 bases, J lost 6 bases, and 9 bases stayed unmatched. CDR3 sequence (DNA): TGTGCCAGCAGCTTGGCCAGGCTAGCGGGAAAATCCGGGGAGCTGTTTTTT. The encoded protein is CASSLARLAGKSGELFF.

The chain carries TRBV11-2 and TRBJ2-5, with D possibly TRBD2 on 5 matching bases. The V end was cut by 3 bases, the J end by 4 bases, with 12 bases between. Germline V gives CDR1 SGHAT, CDR2 FQNNGV. The CDR3 loop spans 14 amino acids. CDR3 loop: CASSLGGSGETQYF. The CDR3 DNA sequence: TGTGCCAGCAGCTTGGGCGGGTCTGGAGAGACCCAGTACTTC. The full variable domain, completed using reference TRBV11-2 and TRBJ2-5, is EAGVAQSPRYKIIEKRQSVAFWCNPISGHATLYWYQQILGQGPKLLIQFQNNGVVDDSQLPKDRFSAERLKGVDSTLKIQPAKLEDSAVYLCASSLGGSGETQYFGPGTRLLVL.

This sequence joins TRBV7-8 and TRBJ2-2; 10 positions agree with TRBD2. There are 16 residues in the CDR3. Germline V gene data show CDR1 as SGHVS and CDR2 as FQNEAQ. V lost 4 bases, J lost 6 bases, and 8 bases stayed unmatched. The CDR3 DNA reads TGTGCCAGCAGCTGGCTAGCGGGAGACGACCCCGGGGAGCTGTTTTTT. Protein: CASSWLAGDDPGELFF.

CDR3 DNA: TGTGCCAGCAGTTATCGGGATTTTAATGAAAAACTGTTTTTT. It codes for CASSYRDFNEKLFF. The chain links TRBV6-6 to TRBJ1-4, with no clear D. This CDR3 has 14 residues. Trimming took 3 bases from V and 4 from J, leaving 9 bases between them. CDR1 and CDR2 (germline): MNHNY, SVGAGI (reference sequence).

The V gene is TRBV5-4, the J gene TRBJ1-2; weak D call: TRBD1 (5 bases). The CDR3 has 15 residues. Looked up from germline, CDR1 is SGHNT and CDR2 is YYREEE (reference sequence). Trimming removed 0 bases at V and 7 bases at J, with 16 bases between. In nucleotides, the CDR3 is TGTGCCAGCAGCTTGGAAATGGCAGGGATAGGTGGCTACACCTTC. It specifies CASSLEMAGIGGYTF.

The rearrangement joins TRBV29-1 to TRBJ2-5; tentatively, D is TRBD2 (5 bases). Germline V lookup: CDR1 SQVTM, CDR2 ANQGSEA. Trimming removed 4 bases from V and 5 bases from J, with 17 bases in between. The CDR3 consists of 14 residues. CDR3 protein: CSVVRGQRRETQYF. In nucleotides, the CDR3 is TGCAGCGTTGTGAGAGGGCAGAGGAGGGAGACCCAGTACTTC.

The rearrangement links TRBV19 to TRBJ1-2; 7 nucleotides match TRBD1. Germline V lookup: CDR1 LNHDA, CDR2 SQIVND (reference sequence). This CDR3 contains 13 residues. V shed 4 bases and J 3 bases; nucleotides not matched to a gene: 2. The DNA for the CDR3 is TGTGCCAGTAGTAAGCAGGGGGACTATGGCTACACCTTC. Its translation is CASSKQGDYGYTF.

The rearrangement links TRBV7-8 to TRBJ2-1; 8 positions match TRBD1. Germline CDR1 SGHVS, CDR2 FQNEAQ. V trimming: 4 bases; J trimming: 8 bases; junction bases outside the gene matches: 10. This CDR3 has 15 amino acids. This CDR3 reads CASSSPGQVSDEQFF. The CDR3 DNA follows: TGTGCCAGCAGCTCACCGGGACAGGTTTCGGATGAGCAGTTCTTC.

V usage is TRBV10-3 and J usage is TRBJ1-6; maybe TRBD1 (6 bases). The V gene lost 6 bases and the J gene lost 6 bases, with 12 bases spanning the gap. There are 14 residues in the CDR3. Germline CDR1 ENHRY, CDR2 SYGVKD. The CDR3 protein is CAIRDSSSNSPLHF. The DNA of the CDR3 is TGTGCCATCAGGGACAGTTCGTCTAATTCACCCCTCCACTTT.